The rows below give T cell receptor beta chains drawn from one sample of a study of CD8+CD57+ T cells in acquired aplastic anemia. Each CDR3 protein is one row after TCRdb ran MiXCR on the reads. The sample lists 100,000 to 150,000 distinct CDR3 sequences, less than 45% occurring once. Specimen: sorted CD4+, CD8+, or CD8+CD57+ T cells (not recorded which) from PBMCs. The source of these receptors is a human donor in good health, serving as a control. CDR3s include the opening cysteine and the closing phenylalanine or tryptophan. The D gene is left open where the match is weak.

j_call | d_call | v_call | cdr3_aa
TRBJ2-7 | TRBD1 | TRBV10-1 | CASSYSTRDRTYEQYF
TRBJ1-1 | NA | TRBV5-1 | CASSASVNTEAFF
TRBJ1-2 | NA | TRBV29-1 | CSVEAYGEEVNGYTF
TRBJ2-2 | NA | TRBV10-3 | CAISLAMDTGELFF
TRBJ2-2 | NA | TRBV7-2 | CASTGFGGNTGELFF
TRBJ2-6 | NA | TRBV9 | CASSVVGGASGANVLTF
TRBJ2-1 | TRBD1 | TRBV12-3/TRBV12-4 | CASSFGTGGYNEQFF
TRBJ2-4 | TRBD1 | TRBV19 | CASSTRTGNIQYF
TRBJ2-5 | TRBD1 | TRBV19 | CASSILRGETQYF
TRBJ2-7 | NA | TRBV11-2 | CASSPGRAGTTYEQYF
TRBJ1-1 | NA | TRBV3-1 | CASSQRVNTEAFF
TRBJ2-7 | TRBD2 | TRBV6-1 | CASAPARTSGGYEQYF
TRBJ2-7 | TRBD2 | TRBV3-1 | CASSQLSGRASKEQYF
TRBJ1-5 | NA | TRBV19 | CASSIVFGGGQPQHF
TRBJ1-2 | NA | TRBV20-1 | CSATRLLQNYGYTF
TRBJ1-2 | NA | TRBV6-1 | CASSKGVREGYTF
TRBJ2-3 | TRBD1 | TRBV2 | CASNYRQGNTDTQYF
TRBJ2-7 | NA | TRBV15 | CATSRGRGISYEQYF
TRBJ1-2 | NA | TRBV5-5 | CASSLVIMTDGYTF
TRBJ1-5 | NA | TRBV10-3 | CAISELAGPVSTQHF
TRBJ2-1 | TRBD1 | TRBV20-1 | CSAPGQGYNEQFF
TRBJ2-1 | TRBD2 | TRBV3-1 | CASSQSGGPNEQFF
TRBJ1-1 | NA | TRBV10-3 | CAISGGISAFF
TRBJ2-2 | NA | TRBV5-1 | CASSLSANTGELFF
TRBJ1-6 | NA | TRBV2 | CAGLRDTNSPLHF
TRBJ2-4 | TRBD1 | TRBV7-2 | CASSPWTGQDIQYF